In its sample, the clone carrying this T cell receptor (beta chain) was seen many times. Its antigen is unknown. Newly diagnosed hyperthyroidism, duration under 2 months, in patients aged 18 to 65. The data were obtained in a study of T cells in Graves' hyperthyroidism and ophthalmopathy. TCR beta CDR3 region amplification was performed from RNA transcripts. In the first-round RT-PCR of the TCR CDR3, the HTBI primer set was used. TCRdb recomputed calls from the multiplex PCR reads with MiXCR, one row per CDR3 protein. The profile shows 150,000 to 200,000 distinct CDR3 sequences, approximately 9% of them singletons. Overall study results and limits: Among clonotypes expanded in thyroid above 0.001, most were also found in blood. Separation of ophthalmopathy from stable hyperthyroidism was achieved by a 13 V-J model.

Germline V gene sequence: CDR1 ENHRY, CDR2 SYGVKD. Trimming left V 7 bases short and J 4 bases short, with 13 bases between. The CDR3 covers 13 residues. The TCR sequence derives from a woman aged 18-30 years with Graves' hyperthyroidism that later progressed to Graves' ophthalmopathy. The sample taken for sequencing was blood. The rearrangement uses TRBV10-3 and TRBJ1-1; possible D gene TRBD1, 5 bases. For the CDR3, the DNA is TGTGCCATCAAAGGTGGGGGAAGCACTGAAGCTTTCTTT. Encoded protein: CAIKGGGSTEAFF.